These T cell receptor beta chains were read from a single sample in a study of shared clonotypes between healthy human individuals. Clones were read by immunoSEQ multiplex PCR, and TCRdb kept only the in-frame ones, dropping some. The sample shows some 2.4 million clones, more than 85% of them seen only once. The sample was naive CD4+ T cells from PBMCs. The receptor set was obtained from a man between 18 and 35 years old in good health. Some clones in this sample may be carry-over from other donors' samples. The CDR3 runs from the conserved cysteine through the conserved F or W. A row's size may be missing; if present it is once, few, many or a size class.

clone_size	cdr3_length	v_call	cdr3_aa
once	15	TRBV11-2	CASSSGQTTNEKLFF
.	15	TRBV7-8	CASSSSGRLAGELFF
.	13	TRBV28	CASSFYQGGKLFF
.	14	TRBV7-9	CASALREGASEQFF
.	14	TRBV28	CASSLGGTGNTIYF
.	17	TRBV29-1	CSVSSGTGMGKNTEAFF
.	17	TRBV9	CASSVLASGTTGNEQFF
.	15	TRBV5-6	CASSWTPNSGNTIYF
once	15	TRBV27	CASSPLSGGVDTQYF
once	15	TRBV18	CASSPRQADTDTQYF
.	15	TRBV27	CASTRGGRAVDTQYF
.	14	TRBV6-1	CASSEAGRMDTQYF
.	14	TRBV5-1	CASSLGPRNQPQHF
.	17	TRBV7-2	CASSPPRGQGLGEKLFF
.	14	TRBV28	CASNPTGDYNEQFF
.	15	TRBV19	CASSTGQGNTGELFF
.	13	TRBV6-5	CASRRDGNYGYTF
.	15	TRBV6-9	CASRFPGLAEYEQYF
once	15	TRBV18	CASSPTTGMNTEAFF
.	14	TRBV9	CASSGVSGTGELFF
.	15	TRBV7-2	CASSPNRGLNTEAFF
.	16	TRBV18	CASSPAITGGNQPQHF
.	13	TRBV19	CASSFGGLREQYF
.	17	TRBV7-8	CASSLDSPFRASGGYTF
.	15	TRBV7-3	CASSLMGGSDSPLHF
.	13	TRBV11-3	CASRTVSNYGYTF
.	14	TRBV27	CASSPTRDRGGYTF
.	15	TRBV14	CASSQRSGQGYEQYF
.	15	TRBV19	CASSIETSNTGELFF
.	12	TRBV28	CASSLGNYGYTF
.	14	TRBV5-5	CASSFPGATDTQYF
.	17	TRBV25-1	CASRDPGTADYNEKLFF
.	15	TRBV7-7	CASSQAGGPRGEQFF
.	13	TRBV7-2	CASSQGARYGYTF
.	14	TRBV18	CASVTNYRAGELFF
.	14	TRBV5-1	CASSLVAGSYEQYF
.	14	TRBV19	CASSSRLAGDEQFF
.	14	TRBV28	CASSLGLSNEKLFF
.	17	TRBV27	CASSLLGGQGFKSGYTF
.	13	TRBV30	CAWSLTNRDPRFF
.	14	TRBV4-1	CASSQGGRADTQYF
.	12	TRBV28	CASSAPAEKLFF
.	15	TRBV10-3	CAISETSGSSYEQYF
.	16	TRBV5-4	CASSGQPQGSTDTQYF
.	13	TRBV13	CASSLRRNQPQHF
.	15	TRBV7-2	CASAPAGGFYNEQFF
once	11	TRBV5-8	CASSLVTGQFF
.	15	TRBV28	CASSLMASGVREQYF
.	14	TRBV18	CASSPRRGQVEQYF
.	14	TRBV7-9	CASSQNDRSYGYTF
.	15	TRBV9	CASSVWTSRTDTQYF
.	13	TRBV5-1	CASSWDPNEKLFF
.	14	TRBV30	CAWSVRGGRQPQHF
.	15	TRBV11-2	CASSQNSGPTYEQYF
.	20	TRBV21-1	CASSKMRTVGLGLPYNEQFF
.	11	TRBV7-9	CASSFKAEAFF
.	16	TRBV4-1	CASSQTPSRTGNGYTF